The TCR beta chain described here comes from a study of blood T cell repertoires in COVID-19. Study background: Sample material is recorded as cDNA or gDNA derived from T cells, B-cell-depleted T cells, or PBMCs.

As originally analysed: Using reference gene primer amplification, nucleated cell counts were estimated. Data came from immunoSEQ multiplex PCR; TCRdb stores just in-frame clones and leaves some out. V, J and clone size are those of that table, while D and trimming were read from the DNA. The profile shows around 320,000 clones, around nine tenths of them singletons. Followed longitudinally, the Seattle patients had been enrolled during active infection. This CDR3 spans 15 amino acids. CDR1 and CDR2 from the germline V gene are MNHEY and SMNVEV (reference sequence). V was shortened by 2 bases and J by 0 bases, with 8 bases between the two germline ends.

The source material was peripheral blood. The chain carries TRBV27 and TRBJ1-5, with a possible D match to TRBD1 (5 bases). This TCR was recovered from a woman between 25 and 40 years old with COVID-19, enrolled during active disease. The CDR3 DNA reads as TGTGCCAGCAGTTTAGGGGCACCTAGCAATCAGCCCCAGCATTTT. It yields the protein CASSLGAPSNQPQHF.